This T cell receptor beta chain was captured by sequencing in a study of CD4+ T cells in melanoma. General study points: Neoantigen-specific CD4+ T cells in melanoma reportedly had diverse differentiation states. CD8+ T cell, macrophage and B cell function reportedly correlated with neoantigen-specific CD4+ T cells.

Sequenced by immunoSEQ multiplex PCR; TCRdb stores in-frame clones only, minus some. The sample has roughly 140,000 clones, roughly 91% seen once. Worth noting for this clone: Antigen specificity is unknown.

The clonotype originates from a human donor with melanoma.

The CDR3 DNA reads TGTGCCAGTAGTATGAGAGGGGGGGTTAAGAACACTGAAGCTTTCTTT. It specifies CASSMRGGVKNTEAFF. The chain links TRBV19 to TRBJ1-1, with TRBD1 as a possible D gene (6 bases). Trimming stripped 3 bases from V and 1 base from J, with 15 bases between. The CDR3 extends over 16 amino acids. Germline CDR1 is LNHDA and CDR2 is SQIVND (reference sequence). Looking up the rest from reference TRBV19 and TRBJ1-1 gives the full variable domain: DGGITQSPKYLFRKEGQNVTLSCEQNLNHDAMYWYRQDPGQGLRLIYYSQIVNDFQKGDIAEGYSVSREKKESFPLTVTSAQKNPTAFYLCASSMRGGVKNTEAFFGQGTRLTVV.